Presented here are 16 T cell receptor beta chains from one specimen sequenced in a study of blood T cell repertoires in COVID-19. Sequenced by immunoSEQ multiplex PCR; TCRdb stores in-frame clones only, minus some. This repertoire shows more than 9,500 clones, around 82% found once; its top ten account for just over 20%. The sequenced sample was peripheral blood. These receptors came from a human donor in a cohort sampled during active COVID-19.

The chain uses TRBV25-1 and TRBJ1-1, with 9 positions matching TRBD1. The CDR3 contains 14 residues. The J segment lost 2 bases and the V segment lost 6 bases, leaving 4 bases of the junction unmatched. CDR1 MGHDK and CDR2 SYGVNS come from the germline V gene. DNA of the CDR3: TGTGCCAGCAGACCGACAGGGGGAAACACTGAAGCTTTCTTT. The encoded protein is CASRPTGGNTEAFF.

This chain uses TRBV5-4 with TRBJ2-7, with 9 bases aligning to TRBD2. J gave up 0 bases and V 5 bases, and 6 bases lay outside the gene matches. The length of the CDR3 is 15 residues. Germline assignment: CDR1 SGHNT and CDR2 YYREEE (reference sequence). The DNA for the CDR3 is TGTGCCAGCAGACCTACTAGCGGGTCCTCCTACGAGCAGTACTTC. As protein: CASRPTSGSSYEQYF.

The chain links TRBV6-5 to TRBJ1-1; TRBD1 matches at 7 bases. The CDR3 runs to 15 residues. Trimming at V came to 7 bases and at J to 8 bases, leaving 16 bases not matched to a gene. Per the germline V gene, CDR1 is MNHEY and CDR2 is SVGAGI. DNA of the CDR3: TGTGCCAGCACCCAGCAAGGGGGCCGATCATCAGAAGCTTTCTTT. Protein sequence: CASTQQGGRSSEAFF.

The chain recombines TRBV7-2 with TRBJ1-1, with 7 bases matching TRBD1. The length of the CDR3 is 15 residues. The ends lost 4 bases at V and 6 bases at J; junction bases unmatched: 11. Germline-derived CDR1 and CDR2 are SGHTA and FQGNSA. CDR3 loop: CASSSKLTGNAEAFF. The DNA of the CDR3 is TGTGCCAGCAGCTCCAAACTGACAGGGAATGCTGAAGCTTTCTTT.

CDR3 in amino acids: CASDPGQGSNQPQHF. The CDR3 coding sequence is TGTGCCAGTGACCCGGGACAGGGGAGCAATCAGCCCCAGCATTTT. The V call is TRBV19, the J call TRBJ1-5; 10 positions agree with TRBD1. The germline V gene has CDR1 LNHDA and CDR2 SQIVND (reference sequence). The CDR3 totals 15 residues. V was pared by 8 bases and J by 1 base, with 5 bases of the junction left unmatched.

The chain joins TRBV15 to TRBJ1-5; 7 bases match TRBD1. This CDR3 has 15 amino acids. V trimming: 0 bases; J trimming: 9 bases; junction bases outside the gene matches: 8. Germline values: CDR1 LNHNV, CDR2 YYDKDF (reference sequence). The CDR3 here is CATSRDPTGKRPQHF. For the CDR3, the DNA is TGTGCCACCAGCAGAGATCCGACAGGGAAGAGGCCCCAGCATTTT.

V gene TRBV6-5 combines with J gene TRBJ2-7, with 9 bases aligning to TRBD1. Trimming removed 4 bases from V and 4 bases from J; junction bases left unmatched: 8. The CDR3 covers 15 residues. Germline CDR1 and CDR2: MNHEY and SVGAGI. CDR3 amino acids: CASSSSGTGSYEQYF. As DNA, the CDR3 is TGTGCCAGCAGTTCCTCCGGGACAGGGTCGTACGAGCAGTACTTC.

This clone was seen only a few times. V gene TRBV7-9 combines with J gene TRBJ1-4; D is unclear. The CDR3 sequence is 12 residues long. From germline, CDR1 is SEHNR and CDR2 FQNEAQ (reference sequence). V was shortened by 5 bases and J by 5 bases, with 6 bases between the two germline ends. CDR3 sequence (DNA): TGTGCCAGCAGCCCCCTGAATGAAAAACTGTTTTTT. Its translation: CASSPLNEKLFF.

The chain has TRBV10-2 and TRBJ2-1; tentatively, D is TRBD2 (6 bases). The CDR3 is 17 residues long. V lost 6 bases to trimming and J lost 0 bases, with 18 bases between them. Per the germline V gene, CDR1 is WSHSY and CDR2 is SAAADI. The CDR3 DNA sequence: TGCGCCAGCAGGGGACTCCCGTGGAAGAGCTCCTACAATGAGCAGTTCTTC. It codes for CASRGLPWKSSYNEQFF.

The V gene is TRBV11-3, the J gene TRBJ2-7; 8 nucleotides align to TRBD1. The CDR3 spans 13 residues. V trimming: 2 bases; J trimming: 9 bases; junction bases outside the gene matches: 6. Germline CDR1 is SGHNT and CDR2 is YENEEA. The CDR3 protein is CASSLQAGGWQYF. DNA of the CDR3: TGTGCCAGCAGCTTACAGGCAGGGGGCTGGCAGTACTTC.

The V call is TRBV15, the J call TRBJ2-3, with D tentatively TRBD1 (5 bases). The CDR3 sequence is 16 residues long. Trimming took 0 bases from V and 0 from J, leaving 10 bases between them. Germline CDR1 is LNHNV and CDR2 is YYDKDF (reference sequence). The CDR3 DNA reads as TGTGCCACCAGCAGAGATGTGGGGCTTAGCACAGATACGCAGTATTTT. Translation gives CATSRDVGLSTDTQYF.

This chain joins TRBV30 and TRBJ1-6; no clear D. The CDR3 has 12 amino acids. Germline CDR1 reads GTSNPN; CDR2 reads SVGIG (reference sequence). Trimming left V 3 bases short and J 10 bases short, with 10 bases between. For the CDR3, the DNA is TGTGCCTGGAGCCCGAGGTACTCACCCCTCCACTTT. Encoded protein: CAWSPRYSPLHF.

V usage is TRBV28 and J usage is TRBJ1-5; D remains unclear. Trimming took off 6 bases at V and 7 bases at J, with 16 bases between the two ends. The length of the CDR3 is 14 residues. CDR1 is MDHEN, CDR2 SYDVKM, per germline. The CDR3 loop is CASRLTSGYQPQHF. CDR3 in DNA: TGTGCCAGCAGACTCACCTCGGGGTACCAGCCCCAGCATTTT.

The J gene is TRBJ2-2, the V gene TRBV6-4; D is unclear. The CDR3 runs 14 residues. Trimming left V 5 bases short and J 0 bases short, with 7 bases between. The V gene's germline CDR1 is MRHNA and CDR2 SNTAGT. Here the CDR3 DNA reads TGTGCCAGCAGTCCACAGACGAACACCGGGGAGCTGTTTTTT. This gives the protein CASSPQTNTGELFF.

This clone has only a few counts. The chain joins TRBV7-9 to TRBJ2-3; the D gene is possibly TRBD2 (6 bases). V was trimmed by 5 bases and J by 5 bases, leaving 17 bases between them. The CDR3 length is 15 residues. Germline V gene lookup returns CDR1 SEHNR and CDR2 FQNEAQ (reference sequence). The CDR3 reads CASSPGLMEGDTQYF. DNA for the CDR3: TGTGCCAGCAGCCCGGGACTGATGGAAGGAGATACGCAGTATTTT.

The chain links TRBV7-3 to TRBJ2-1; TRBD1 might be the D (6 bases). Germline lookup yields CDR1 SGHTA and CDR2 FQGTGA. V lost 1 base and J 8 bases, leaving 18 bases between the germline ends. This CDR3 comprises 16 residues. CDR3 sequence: CASSLNQGSFFHEQFF. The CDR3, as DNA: TGTGCCAGCAGCTTAAATCAGGGGTCGTTCTTCCATGAGCAGTTCTTC.